This T cell receptor beta chain was sequenced in a study of T cell repertoires in ileal Crohn's disease. The overall study: Median disease duration was roughly 8.4 years; about 37% smoked at surgery. Postoperative therapy was given to about half: 11 thiopurines, 15 to 20 anti-TNF agents.

The V and J ends lost 3 bases and 5 bases respectively, with 12 bases between them. Germline assignment: CDR1 SGHRS and CDR2 YFSETQ. The CDR3 has 13 residues. Only in-frame clones appear in the TCRdb table, and some are missing; sequencing was by immunoSEQ multiplex PCR. The table lists 5,500 to 9,000 clones, under 80% of them singletons, with roughly 18% in the top ten. Sequenced sample: ileal tissue. J is TRBJ2-7 and V is TRBV5-1; tentative D call: TRBD2 (6 bases). The receptor's source is an adult with Crohn's disease. CDR3: CASSSGRPDEQYF. CDR3 sequence (DNA): TGCGCCAGCAGCTCCGGGAGACCCGACGAGCAGTACTTC.